The rows below give T cell receptor beta chains drawn from one sample of a study of post-analysis software for immune sequencing data. TCRdb reanalysed the PCR reads using MiXCR and keeps one entry per CDR3 protein. The profile shows 160,000 or so distinct CDR3 sequences, around 34% of them singletons. The material sequenced was blood, taken after autologous hematopoietic stem cell transplantation. The receptors derive from a girl between 5 and 17 years old with multiple sclerosis. Each CDR3 is given without its conserved first and last residue.

J gene	V gene	CDR3 length	CDR3 protein
TRBJ1-4	TRBV6-6	9	ASRDYEKLF
TRBJ2-2	TRBV11-2	14	ASSVPGRENTGELF
TRBJ2-1	TRBV12-3/TRBV12-4	12	ASSFLRTANEQF
TRBJ2-1	TRBV7-2	13	ASSRGLAGYNEQF
TRBJ2-7	TRBV4-2	16	ASSQGGLAGLTAYEQY
TRBJ1-1	TRBV20-1	11	SARYRRETEAF
TRBJ2-7	TRBV5-1	12	ASSSATASYEQY
TRBJ2-1	TRBV30	12	AWSVGHRRGEQF
TRBJ1-2	TRBV20-1	10	SAGRVAYGYT
TRBJ1-2	TRBV6-1	12	ASSEWVRVGGYT
TRBJ2-3	TRBV29-1	15	SVGGLAGGYGTDTQY
TRBJ2-7	TRBV10-3	11	AISATGGVEQY
TRBJ2-1	TRBV20-1	14	SARDWRTTRNNEQF
TRBJ2-1	TRBV20-1	17	SARALLSGTSGRISEQF
TRBJ2-1	TRBV7-8	12	ASSPGLAVTEQF
TRBJ1-4	TRBV25-1	18	ASRRGASGIGPATNEKLF
TRBJ2-1	TRBV9	12	ASSAPPATNEQF
TRBJ1-5	TRBV3-1	11	ASSQEGHQPQH
TRBJ2-4	TRBV30	11	AWMGDAKNIQY
TRBJ1-1	TRBV15	11	ATTARANTEAF
TRBJ1-5	TRBV9	12	ASSVEGANQPQH
TRBJ2-6	TRBV6-1	11	VSRDSGANVLT
TRBJ2-3	TRBV3-1	13	ASSRLAGGKDTQY
TRBJ2-1	TRBV28	11	ASSFPLGVEQF
TRBJ1-2	TRBV7-8	13	ASSLREGSSAGYT
TRBJ2-1	TRBV7-6	16	ASSLVSLAVGSYNEQF
TRBJ2-7	TRBV29-1	12	SATGTTTWGEQY
TRBJ2-6	TRBV7-3	11	ASSPVGANVLT
TRBJ2-7	TRBV28	13	ASSLRAGPPGEQY
TRBJ1-4	TRBV2	12	ATRGRDSNEKLF
TRBJ2-3	TRBV6-2/TRBV6-3	15	ASSPGTSGRNRDTQY
TRBJ2-5	TRBV20-1	11	SAVLKGQETQY
.	TRBV20-1	12	SASPSGRMYEQY
TRBJ2-7	TRBV20-1	9	SWVKLYEQY
TRBJ2-5	TRBV5-5	11	ASSLQPAAVPY
.	TRBV5-1	15	ASSLGNSGRAGAEQY
.	TRBV20-1	13	SATLGSGSKETQY
TRBJ2-2	TRBV24-1	13	ATSDQDRDTGELF
TRBJ1-5	TRBV20-1	13	SASLGQGHNQPQH
TRBJ1-2	TRBV5-1	11	ASGYRPNYGYT
TRBJ2-3	TRBV7-3	13	ASSLLAGESDTQY
TRBJ1-1	TRBV7-8	16	ASSLWGRGGAKATEAF
TRBJ1-1	TRBV12-3/TRBV12-4	13	ASSLEGYRNTEAF
TRBJ1-5	TRBV20-1	13	SASSGDYSNQPQH
TRBJ2-1	TRBV20-1	13	SARDWTSGRGEQF
.	TRBV7-2	13	ASSFGRVYLYEQY
TRBJ1-1	TRBV18	13	ASSLDRDLNTEAF
TRBJ2-5	TRBV28	13	ASRPSDTGIETQY
TRBJ2-5	TRBV5-1	18	ASSGGFFGIAGLSEETQY
TRBJ2-3	TRBV3-1	12	ASSPRTGVDTQY
TRBJ2-3	TRBV7-8	13	ASSDGLSSTDTQY
TRBJ1-1	TRBV10-2	12	ASSVVMEGTEAF
TRBJ2-1	TRBV20-1	14	SVREFGTSPYNEQF
TRBJ2-1	TRBV12-3/TRBV12-4	13	ASSSWGLSTNEQF
TRBJ2-1	TRBV6-1	13	ASRTGMHSYNEQF
TRBJ2-3	TRBV7-9	13	ASSSRPDGTDTQY
TRBJ1-5	TRBV20-1	14	SAGGWGGYSNQPQH
TRBJ2-1	TRBV27	10	ASSFGAGEQF
TRBJ2-5	TRBV29-1	12	SAAPDREQETQY